Here is one TCR beta chain with its context. The sample is drawn from a study of blood T cell repertoires in COVID-19. Data came from immunoSEQ multiplex PCR; TCRdb stores just in-frame clones and leaves some out. Of approximately 30,000 clones listed, roughly nine tenths are singletons. The sample comprised peripheral blood. This sequence originates from a human donor with active COVID-19. The donor label of this sample is uncertain.

CDR3 coding DNA: TGTGCCACCAGCAGAGATCGACAGTCGGACATTCAGTACTTC. This sequence encodes CATSRDRQSDIQYF. V is TRBV15 and J is TRBJ2-4, with D possibly being TRBD1 (5 bases). This CDR3 region has 14 residues. CDR1 is LNHNV and CDR2 is YYDKDF in the germline V gene (reference sequence). Trimming shortened V by 0 bases and J by 8 bases, and 11 bases separated the two germline ends. The full variable domain, with the rest looked up from reference TRBV15 and TRBJ2-4, is DAMVIQNPRYQVTQFGKPVTLSCSQTLNHNVMYWYQQKSSQAPKLLFHYYDKDFNNEADTPDNFQSRRPNTSFCFLDIRSPGLGDTAMYLCATSRDRQSDIQYFGAGTRLSVL.